The clone carrying this T cell receptor (beta chain) was observed a handful of times. The data stem from a study of blood T cell repertoires in COVID-19. Background on the study: Italy, Spain and the United States were the sources of the convalescent and acute COVID-19 samples. PBMCs, B-cell-depleted T cells, or T cells provided the cDNA or gDNA that made up the material.

Trimming cost V 3 bases and J 7 bases; bases outside gene matches: 9. The CDR3 sequence is 15 residues long. Germline V lookup: CDR1 MNHNS, CDR2 SASEGT. Sequenced by immunoSEQ multiplex PCR; TCRdb stores in-frame clones only, minus some. The sample consists of a few hundred thousand clones, 80% to 90% of them appearing once. This chain uses TRBV6-1 with TRBJ2-1, with TRBD1 matching over 7 bases. Sequenced: PBMCs or T cells enriched from blood (not recorded which). The receptor comes from a woman in her forties with acute COVID-19. Here the CDR3 DNA reads TGTGCCAGCAGTGACCCTACATTGACAGGGAATGAGCAGTTCTTC. Protein: CASSDPTLTGNEQFF.